A single T cell receptor beta chain is shown here with its context. Its target is not known. Expansion of antigen-specific CD4+ T cells with viral peptide pools was carried out by the ViraFEST assay before sequencing. The culture ran for 9 to 11 days, and then CD4+ T cells were isolated. Participants got two doses of BNT162b2 or mRNA-1273 vaccine. Vaccinated participants had no history of SARS-CoV-2 infection and tested negative for nucleocapsid antibodies. Every well housed more than 1.5 million PBMC, which grew in culture alongside about 11 IU/ml IL-2 and about 10 ug/ml peptides. Days 3 and 7 were when half the medium was replaced with IL-2 medium. Germline CDR1 is LNHDA and CDR2 is SQIVND (reference sequence). With 7 bases removed from V and 8 bases from J, the gap between germline ends came to 16 bases. The CDR3 has 13 residues. This entry comes from a study of vaccination effects on CD4 cells after COVID-19. On the study more broadly: Post-vaccine specimens arrived a median 72 days past the second dose.

Sequenced by immunoSEQ multiplex PCR; TCRdb stores in-frame clones only, minus some. Found here are around 69,000 clones, around two thirds of them singletons; the top ten hold about 1.6%. The sample in question was CD4+ T cells from PBMCs cultured with HCoV-229E spike peptides, obtained after COVID-19 vaccination. The sequence came from a human donor who received a COVID-19 vaccine. This chain uses TRBV19 with TRBJ2-3; weak D call: TRBD1 (5 bases). CDR3 sequence (DNA): TGTGCCAGTAAGTTACGGTGGGGCCTTACGCAGTATTTT. It specifies CASKLRWGLTQYF.